The clone carrying this T cell receptor beta chain occurred a few times. Its antigen is not known. These data originate in a study of regulatory T cells in long-lasting Graves disease. Study findings and constraints: Persistent disease showed a preference for TRBV28, TRBJ1-2 and TRBJ2-5. Among the persistent patients, 2,741 public clonotypes were shared, more than the 950 to 1,000 shared among new patients.

With 4 bases removed from V and 1 base from J, the gap between germline ends came to 13 bases. In germline, CDR1 is SGDLS, CDR2 YYNGEE. CDR3 size: 15 residues. Building the TCR beta libraries relied on iRepertoire HTBI primers, and CDR3 regions underwent Arm-PCR. From the multiplex PCR reads, TCRdb called clonotypes with MiXCR, one entry per CDR3 protein. Among 380,000 or so distinct CDR3 sequences listed, around 16% were seen once. The time point was: newly diagnosed GD, antithyroid drugs for less than 3 months. With RNA extracted from PBMCs as input, the TCR library was made. These data were likewise used in another study, on T cells in Graves' hyperthyroidism and ophthalmopathy. Turning to that study: Most thyroid clonotypes expanded above 0.001 were also detected in blood.

This TCR derives from a woman under 30 with Graves disease. The gene calls are TRBV9 and TRBJ2-3, with D possibly TRBD1 on 6 matching bases. The starting material was peripheral blood mononuclear cells (PBMCs), obtained at new diagnosis, from a patient treated with antithyroid drugs. The CDR3 loop reads CASSPRGSGTDTQYF. The DNA of the CDR3 is TGTGCCAGCAGCCCCAGGGGCTCAGGCACAGATACGCAGTATTTT.